These 5 T cell receptor beta chains share one sample of origin, sequenced in a study of T-cell memory formation after mild COVID-19 (dated by TCRdb to about 2021). To prepare the library, 5' RACE was applied. The run used an Illumina NovaSeq 6000. TCRdb handled the public reads itself, with Q25 trimming in fastp and clone calling in MiXCR, and kept productive beta chains. A single entry per CDR3 protein holds the most common genes and DNA from its merged rows. This sample comprises more than 400,000 distinct CDR3 sequences, about 18% of them detected only once. The top ten clonotypes cover roughly an eighth of the sample. Sequenced input: PBMCs or a T cell subset sorted from them (not recorded which). The receptors come from an adult woman who had mild COVID-19 (a few samples of this study predate the infection). The sample titles of this study are shuffled in the database, so cell type and time point are left out; the donor was told from shared clones.

The chain combines TRBV30 with TRBJ2-7, with 8 bases fitting TRBD2. Germline CDR1 reads GTSNPN; CDR2 reads SVGIG (reference sequence). The CDR3 sequence is 12 residues long. Trimming took 0 bases from V and 7 from J; bases not matched to a gene: 2. CDR3 amino acids: CAWSVVAGEQYF. In nucleotides, the CDR3 is TGTGCCTGGAGTGTGGTAGCGGGGGAGCAGTACTTC.

This clonotype was detected a few times. This chain links TRBV20-1 with TRBJ1-6, with TRBD1 identical over 8 bases. From germline, CDR1 is DFQATT and CDR2 SNEGSKA (reference sequence). The CDR3 totals 12 residues. The V segment lost 6 bases and the J segment 7 bases; nucleotides outside the gene matches: 2. The CDR3 loop reads CSAGQGNSPLHF. The CDR3 nucleotides read TGCAGTGCCGGACAGGGAAATTCACCCCTCCACTTT.

The chain joins TRBV12-3 or TRBV12-4 to TRBJ2-2; D is possibly TRBD2 (5 bases). CDR3 size: 15 residues. Trimming took off 6 bases at V and 1 base at J, with 12 bases between the two ends. The CDR3 sequence: CASRLGGGNTGELFF. In nucleotides, the CDR3 is TGTGCCAGCAGACTAGGAGGAGGGAACACCGGGGAGCTGTTTTTT.

This sequence joins TRBV6-1 and TRBJ1-2; possible D gene TRBD1, 5 bases. The CDR3 totals 11 residues. Trimming shortened V by 8 bases and J by 5 bases, and 9 bases separated the two germline ends. Germline-derived CDR1 and CDR2 are MNHNS and SASEGT. The CDR3 loop reads CASWWGYGYTF. The CDR3 nucleotides read TGTGCCAGCTGGTGGGGGTATGGCTACACCTTC.

Only a few counts were recorded for this clonotype. V and J are TRBV24-1 and TRBJ2-1; D perhaps matches TRBD1 (6 bases). Between the trimmed V and J ends, which lost 8 bases and 10 bases, there was a span of 14 bases. Germline-derived CDR1 and CDR2 are KGHDR and SFDVKD. The CDR3 runs 12 residues. The CDR3 sequence is CATTAGVGEQFF. CDR3 nucleotides: TGTGCCACCACGGCAGGGGTTGGGGAGCAGTTCTTC.